These 11 T cell receptor beta chains were sequenced from one sample in a study of T cells in Graves' hyperthyroidism and ophthalmopathy. RNA transcripts served as the template for amplifying TCR beta CDR3 regions. TCR CDR3 underwent first-round RT-PCR with the HTBI primer set. TCRdb ran MiXCR on the multiplex PCR reads and lists one entry per CDR3 protein. The data hold about 360,000 distinct CDR3 sequences, with roughly an eighth observed a single time. The source material was blood. The receptors were gathered from a woman younger than 30 with Graves' hyperthyroidism.

This clonotype has at least ten counts. The chain uses TRBV15 and TRBJ2-5, with 15 nucleotides matching TRBD2. The CDR3 length is 19 residues. The germline V gene encodes CDR1 LNHNV and CDR2 YYDKDF (reference sequence). V lost 1 base, J lost 5 bases, and 11 bases stayed unmatched. The CDR3 sequence is CATSRAPPGLAGGWETQYF. CDR3 DNA sequence: TGTGCCACCAGCAGAGCCCCTCCGGGACTAGCGGGAGGTTGGGAGACCCAGTACTTC.

This clonotype was counted a few times. V gene TRBV12-3 or TRBV12-4 combines with J gene TRBJ2-1; no firm D call. The V gene lost 8 bases and the J gene lost 7 bases, with 15 bases spanning the gap. CDR3 length: 13 residues. The CDR3 loop is CASRGPGRNEQFF. The CDR3 coding sequence is TGTGCCAGCCGAGGACCTGGGCGGAATGAGCAGTTCTTC.

The chain uses TRBV2 and TRBJ1-2; possibly TRBD1 for D (5 bases). The V end lost 6 bases, the J end lost 4 bases, and 15 bases lay between the germline ends. The CDR3 consists of 14 residues. Per the germline V gene, CDR1 is SNHLY and CDR2 is FYNNEI. CDR3 region: CASSPGLLIYGYTF. The CDR3 bases are TGTGCCAGCAGCCCGGGACTCCTGATCTATGGCTACACCTTC.

This clonotype occurred a few times. The chain has TRBV9 and TRBJ2-7; D is unresolved. The CDR3 covers 15 residues. Per germline, CDR1 SGDLS and CDR2 YYNGEE. V was trimmed by 1 base and J by 0 bases, leaving 11 bases between them. CDR3 DNA sequence: TGTGCCAGCAGCGTAACCCCGGACCACTCCTACGAGCAGTACTTC. Residues: CASSVTPDHSYEQYF.

This clonotype was recorded many times. The V gene is TRBV7-2, the J gene TRBJ2-2; a weak D match, TRBD2 (6 bases). Trimming took 5 bases from V and 3 from J, leaving 13 bases between them. CDR1 is SGHTA, CDR2 FQGNSA, per germline. The CDR3 consists of 15 residues. Written as DNA, the CDR3 is TGTGCCAGCAGCCCCTGGGAGGATTACACCGGGGAGCTGTTTTTT. Translation gives CASSPWEDYTGELFF.

This chain's CDR3 is CASSVASLFSQSGSPQYF. The CDR3 nucleotides read TGTGCCAGCAGCGTAGCCTCCCTTTTTTCCCAGTCCGGGAGTCCGCAGTATTTT. V gene TRBV9 combines with J gene TRBJ2-3; a weak D match, TRBD2 (6 bases). This CDR3 is built from 18 residues. Germline lookup yields CDR1 SGDLS and CDR2 YYNGEE. Trimming took off 0 bases at V and 10 bases at J, with 27 bases between the two ends.

This clonotype was observed a handful of times. The J gene is TRBJ2-2, the V gene TRBV9; D uncertain. The CDR3 contains 15 residues. The germline gives CDR1 SGDLS, CDR2 YYNGEE. V was cut by 4 bases and J by 4 bases, with 14 bases left in between. CDR3 DNA: TGTGCCAGCAGCCAACTGAGTTCGGGCACCGGGGAGCTGTTTTTT. This translates into CASSQLSSGTGELFF.

This clonotype was observed at least ten times. The chain combines TRBV2 with TRBJ2-1; 10 bases match TRBD2. The length of the CDR3 is 16 residues. Germline values: CDR1 SNHLY, CDR2 FYNNEI. The J segment lost 8 bases and the V segment lost 5 bases, leaving 12 bases of the junction unmatched. The CDR3 region has the DNA TGTGCCAGCAGTCGGACTAGCGGCGGTACCTTCGATGAGCAGTTCTTC. It encodes CASSRTSGGTFDEQFF. The whole variable domain, remainder taken from reference TRBV2 and TRBJ2-1, is EPEVTQTPSHQVTQMGQEVILRCVPISNHLYFYWYRQILGQKVEFLVSFYNNEISEKSEIFDDQFSVERPDGSNFTLKIRSTKLEDSAMYFCASSRTSGGTFDEQFFGPGTRLTVL.

In its sample, this clonotype was seen many times. The chain combines TRBV2 with TRBJ2-5; possible D gene TRBD2, 5 bases. CDR1 is SNHLY and CDR2 is FYNNEI in the germline V gene. V lost 1 base and J lost 2, with 11 bases in between. This CDR3 is built from 15 residues. CDR3 loop: CASSEDSGLQETQYF. DNA of the CDR3: TGTGCCAGCAGTGAAGATTCCGGACTTCAAGAGACCCAGTACTTC.

In this sample, this clonotype turned up many times. CDR3 residues: CASSDSPSPNYGYTF. CDR3 sequence (DNA): TGTGCCAGCAGTGACTCGCCCTCACCCAACTATGGCTACACCTTC. This chain connects TRBV25-1 to TRBJ1-2; D not certain. The germline V and J ends were trimmed by 3 bases and 2 bases, with 13 bases remaining between them. The CDR3 is made up of 15 amino acids. Per germline, CDR1 MGHDK and CDR2 SYGVNS.

In its sample, this clonotype was seen many times. The rearrangement links TRBV28 to TRBJ2-1; no clear D. The V end lost 4 bases, the J end lost 7 bases, and 5 bases lay between the germline ends. This CDR3 comprises 11 residues. Germline V gene sequence: CDR1 MDHEN, CDR2 SYDVKM. The CDR3 DNA reads TGTGCCAGCAGTTACCTTAATGAGCAGTTCTTC. Its translation is CASSYLNEQFF.